A selection of T cell receptor beta chains follows, all from one sample in a study of post-analysis software for immune sequencing data. TCRdb called the PCR reads again in MiXCR, with one record for every CDR3 protein. The sample consists of about 540,000 distinct CDR3 sequences, around a third of them appearing once. The specimen was blood. Source of these receptors: a girl aged 2-17 years with multiple sclerosis. The CDR3 runs from the conserved cysteine through the conserved F or W. Fields, in order: D gene, V gene, J gene, clone size, CDR3 protein, CDR3 DNA. A D gene is named only where the DNA matches it firmly. The size of a clone is reported for some rows only, either as once, few or many, or as a class for expanded clones.

d_call: TRBD1
v_call: TRBV7-9
j_call: TRBJ1-6
clone_size: NA
cdr3_aa: CASSTDRARGSYNSPLHF
cdr3_nt: TGTGCCAGCAGCACAGACAGGGCAAGGGGGTCCTATAATTCACCCCTCCACTTT

d_call: NA
v_call: TRBV6-6
j_call: TRBJ1-5
clone_size: NA
cdr3_aa: CASSSQGAGNQPQHF
cdr3_nt: TGTGCCAGCAGTTCCCAGGGCGCGGGCAATCAGCCCCAGCATTTT

d_call: NA
v_call: TRBV20-1
j_call: TRBJ2-5
clone_size: NA
cdr3_aa: CSASLGQGETQYF
cdr3_nt: TGCAGTGCTAGTCTTGGACAAGGCGAGACCCAGTACTTC

d_call: NA
v_call: TRBV4-2
j_call: TRBJ2-2
clone_size: NA
cdr3_aa: CASSQDPGRGLFTGELFF
cdr3_nt: TGTGCCAGCAGCCAAGATCCAGGTCGGGGGCTTTTCACCGGGGAGCTGTTTTTT

d_call: NA
v_call: TRBV7-2
j_call: TRBJ2-1
clone_size: few
cdr3_aa: CASSLNLMGNEQFF
cdr3_nt: TGTGCCAGCAGCTTAAACCTCATGGGGAATGAGCAGTTCTTC

d_call: TRBD1
v_call: TRBV7-2
j_call: TRBJ1-2
clone_size: NA
cdr3_aa: CASSEQGQDGCTF
cdr3_nt: TGTGCCAGCAGTGAACAGGGGCAGGATGGCTGCACCTTC

d_call: NA
v_call: TRBV15
j_call: TRBJ1-6
clone_size: few
cdr3_aa: CATSRDSSGVGSPLHF
cdr3_nt: TGTGCCACCAGCAGAGATTCGTCGGGGGTTGGTTCACCCCTCCACTTT

d_call: NA
v_call: TRBV4-1
j_call: TRBJ2-3
clone_size: NA
cdr3_aa: CASSQDRDGADTQYF
cdr3_nt: TGCGCCAGCAGCCAAGATAGGGACGGGGCAGATACGCAGTATTTT

d_call: NA
v_call: TRBV6-2/TRBV6-3
j_call: TRBJ1-5
clone_size: few
cdr3_aa: CASSYSKSNQPQHF
cdr3_nt: TGTGCCAGCAGTTACTCGAAGAGCAATCAGCCCCAGCATTTT

d_call: TRBD1
v_call: TRBV20-1
j_call: TRBJ1-5
clone_size: few
cdr3_aa: CSAQQLSGTGGFSNQPQHF
cdr3_nt: TGCAGTGCTCAACAATTATCCGGGACAGGCGGATTTAGCAATCAGCCCCAGCATTTT

d_call: NA
v_call: TRBV15
j_call: TRBJ1-1
clone_size: NA
cdr3_aa: CATGGGGTEAFF
cdr3_nt: TGTGCCACCGGCGGGGGAGGAACTGAAGCTTTCTTT

d_call: NA
v_call: TRBV12-3/TRBV12-4
j_call: TRBJ1-5
clone_size: NA
cdr3_aa: CASSLGEGHQHF
cdr3_nt: TGTGCCAGCAGTCTTGGGGAGGGGCACCAGCATTTT

d_call: TRBD2
v_call: TRBV7-2
j_call: TRBJ2-3
clone_size: few
cdr3_aa: CASSTGTSGGYTDTQYF
cdr3_nt: TGTGCCAGCAGCACGGGGACTAGCGGGGGGTACACAGATACGCAGTATTTT

d_call: TRBD2
v_call: TRBV29-1
j_call: TRBJ2-5
clone_size: few
cdr3_aa: CSVVTGTRVETQYF
cdr3_nt: TGCAGCGTGGTCACCGGGACTAGGGTTGAGACCCAGTACTTC

d_call: NA
v_call: TRBV20-1
j_call: TRBJ2-1
clone_size: few
cdr3_aa: CSVKAGDYNEQFF
cdr3_nt: TGCAGTGTTAAAGCAGGGGATTACAATGAGCAGTTCTTC

d_call: NA
v_call: TRBV7-8
j_call: TRBJ2-1
clone_size: many
cdr3_aa: CASIEFLLSNEQFF
cdr3_nt: TGTGCCAGCATCGAATTCCTTCTTTCCAATGAGCAGTTCTTC

d_call: TRBD1
v_call: TRBV6-1
j_call: TRBJ1-4
clone_size: NA
cdr3_aa: CASQTGNLEKLFF
cdr3_nt: TGTGCCAGCCAGACAGGGAATTTAGAAAAACTGTTTTTT

d_call: NA
v_call: TRBV10-3
j_call: TRBJ2-3
clone_size: NA
cdr3_aa: CVISESRGGDTQYF
cdr3_nt: TGTGTCATCAGTGAGTCGAGGGGGGGAGATACGCAGTATTTT

d_call: TRBD1
v_call: TRBV24-1
j_call: TRBJ2-7
clone_size: NA
cdr3_aa: CATSDSGTGDYEQYF
cdr3_nt: TGTGCCACCAGTGATTCTGGGACAGGGGACTACGAGCAGTACTTC

d_call: NA
v_call: TRBV6-6
j_call: TRBJ2-7
clone_size: NA
cdr3_aa: CASSNRDTYEQYF
cdr3_nt: TGTGCCAGCAGTAACCGGGACACATACGAGCAGTACTTC